The rows below give T cell receptor beta chains drawn from one sample of a study of blood T cell repertoires in COVID-19. TCRdb's copy holds only in-frame clones and misses some; the assay was immunoSEQ multiplex PCR. The sample shows about 230,000 clones, approximately 85% of them seen only once. Sequenced material: peripheral blood. These TCRs come from a middle-aged man with acute or convalescent COVID-19. The CDR3 runs from the conserved cysteine through the conserved F or W. A D gene is named only where the DNA matches it firmly. Size values are once, few and many counts, or a class for expanded clones, and some rows have none.

D gene,J gene,clone size,V gene,CDR3 protein,CDR3 DNA
TRBD1,TRBJ1-1,once,TRBV5-1,CASSSTGDTEAFF,TGCGCCAGCAGCTCGACAGGGGACACTGAAGCTTTCTTT
-,TRBJ2-4,-,TRBV7-9,CASSFGRPENIQYF,TGTGCCAGCAGCTTTGGGAGGCCAGAAAACATTCAGTACTTC
-,TRBJ1-4,-,TRBV10-3,CAISESQGWNEKLFF,TGTGCCATCAGTGAGTCGCAGGGGTGGAATGAAAAACTGTTTTTT
TRBD1,TRBJ1-2,-,TRBV30,CAWSVLGQGANYGYTF,TGTGCCTGGAGTGTACTTGGACAGGGTGCGAACTATGGCTACACCTTC
TRBD1,TRBJ1-5,once,TRBV19,CASSGQGGDQPQHF,TGTGCCAGTAGTGGACAGGGGGGGGATCAGCCCCAGCATTTT
-,TRBJ1-2,few,TRBV20-1,CSASPGYGYTF,TGCAGTGCTAGCCCGGGGTACGGCTACACCTTC
-,TRBJ2-7,-,TRBV11-2,CASSLVLSEQYF,TGTGCCAGCAGCTTAGTTTTGAGCGAGCAGTACTTC
-,TRBJ2-3,-,TRBV9,CASSVEPGQPTDTQYF,TGTGCCAGCAGCGTAGAGCCAGGACAGCCCACAGATACGCAGTATTTT
TRBD1,TRBJ1-6,-,TRBV6-5,CASSYSGQGRNSPLHF,TGTGCCAGCAGTTACTCTGGACAGGGGCGAAATTCACCCCTCCACTTT
-,TRBJ1-2,-,TRBV7-2,CASSLGQNYGYTF,TGTGCCAGCAGCTTAGGTCAGAACTATGGCTACACCTTC
-,TRBJ2-7,-,TRBV9,CASSVGQGGPYEQYF,TGTGCCAGCAGCGTGGGGCAGGGAGGCCCCTACGAGCAGTACTTC
TRBD1,TRBJ1-5,once,TRBV19,CASSRRDRGKDQPQHF,TGTGCCAGTAGTAGGAGGGACAGGGGGAAAGATCAGCCCCAGCATTTT
TRBD1,TRBJ1-1,once,TRBV2,CASRGQGGWYTEAFF,TGTGCCAGCAGGGGACAGGGAGGGTGGTACACTGAAGCTTTCTTT
-,TRBJ1-4,few,TRBV9,CASNPVGGTYEKLFF,TGTGCCAGCAACCCCGTGGGGGGGACTTACGAAAAACTGTTTTTT
TRBD2,TRBJ2-7,-,TRBV2,CASSLISGGRNEQYF,TGTGCCAGCAGTCTCATATCGGGGGGGCGGAACGAGCAGTACTTC
-,TRBJ2-2,-,TRBV7-9,CASSLSRVNTGELFF,TGTGCCAGCAGCTTAAGCCGGGTTAACACCGGGGAGCTGTTTTTT
-,TRBJ1-5,-,TRBV28,CASSWQGNQPQHF,TGTGCCAGCAGTTGGCAGGGAAATCAGCCCCAGCATTTT
-,TRBJ1-5,-,TRBV19,CASSMTGQGQGQPQHF,TGTGCCAGTAGTATGACTGGGCAGGGGCAAGGTCAGCCCCAGCATTTT
-,TRBJ1-3,-,TRBV2,CASSVRGDTIYF,TGTGCCAGCAGTGTCCGGGGAGACACCATATATTTT
TRBD1,TRBJ2-7,-,TRBV14,CASSPRQGAYEQYF,TGTGCCAGCAGCCCCCGACAGGGCGCCTACGAGCAGTACTTC
-,TRBJ2-3,-,TRBV2,CASSEKRTDTQYF,TGTGCCAGCAGTGAAAAGCGCACAGATACGCAGTATTTT
-,TRBJ2-5,-,TRBV24-1,CATSDSDRSKETQYF,TGTGCCACCAGTGATTCCGACAGGTCTAAAGAGACCCAGTACTTC
TRBD1,TRBJ1-5,-,TRBV15,CATSRGGTGVSNQPQHF,TGTGCCACCAGCAGAGGGGGAACAGGGGTTAGCAATCAGCCCCAGCATTTT
-,TRBJ2-5,-,TRBV28,CATERLYLQETQYF,TGTGCCACCGAGCGACTGTACCTCCAAGAGACCCAGTACTTC
-,TRBJ1-1,once,TRBV5-1,CASSLWGPANTEAFF,TGCGCCAGCAGCTTGTGGGGCCCCGCGAACACTGAAGCTTTCTTT